This TCR beta chain originates from a study of T cell changes during pregnancy in multiple sclerosis. The assay was immunoSEQ multiplex PCR, and TCRdb's table has in-frame clones only and misses some. This table has some 30,000 clones, around 87% appearing once. Germline V gene sequence: CDR1 SGHDT, CDR2 YYEEEE. CDR3 length: 16 residues. V lost 4 bases to trimming and J lost 4 bases, with 20 bases between them. This rearrangement joins TRBV5-6 to TRBJ1-1; D remains unclear. The sequence came from a female donor in good health, enrolled as a control in a pregnancy study. The source was CD4+ T cells from peripheral blood mononuclear cells, collected in the third trimester of pregnancy. The chain's CDR3 is CASSPIGVLLGTEAFF. For the CDR3, the DNA is TGTGCCAGCAGCCCGATCGGGGTCCTACTCGGCACTGAAGCTTTCTTT.